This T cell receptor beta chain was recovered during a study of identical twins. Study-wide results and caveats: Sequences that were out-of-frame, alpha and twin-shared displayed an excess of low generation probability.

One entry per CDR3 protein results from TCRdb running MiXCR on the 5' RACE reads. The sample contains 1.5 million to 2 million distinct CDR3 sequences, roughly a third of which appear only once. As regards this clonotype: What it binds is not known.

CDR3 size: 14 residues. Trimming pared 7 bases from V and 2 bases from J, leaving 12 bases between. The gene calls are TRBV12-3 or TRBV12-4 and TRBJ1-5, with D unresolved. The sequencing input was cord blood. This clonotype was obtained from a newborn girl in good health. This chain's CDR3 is CASTIQKGNQPQHF. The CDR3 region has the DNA TGTGCCAGCACCATACAGAAGGGCAATCAGCCCCAGCATTTT.